The 19 T cell receptor beta chains reported below all come from one sample, sequenced in a study of response to subunit inactivated influenza vaccine. A single record per CDR3 protein comes from TCRdb applying MiXCR to the RT-PCR reads. The sample lists about 500,000 distinct CDR3 sequences, 16% seen once, with roughly 3% in the top ten. Sequencing was performed on CD4+ T cells sorted from PBMCs, taken around 25 months after vaccination. These receptors were obtained from a man between 50 and 70 years old who received an inactivated influenza vaccine.

This chain uses TRBV20-1 with TRBJ2-7, with 8 bases matching TRBD2. The germline CDR1 and CDR2 sequences are DFQATT and SNEGSKA (reference sequence). V dropped 4 bases and J dropped 0; count of bases not matched to a gene: 2. This CDR3 is 13 amino acids long. CDR3 in amino acids: CSAMGTSSYEQYF. The CDR3 DNA is TGCAGTGCTATGGGGACTAGCTCCTACGAGCAGTACTTC.

There are many counts of this clonotype. The CDR3 region is CASSYKRHRKRLNYEQYF. The DNA of the CDR3 is TGTGCCAGCAGTTATAAAAGGCACAGAAAAAGATTGAACTACGAGCAGTACTTC. The chain combines TRBV6-5 with TRBJ2-7; D ambiguous. This CDR3 region has 18 residues. Germline CDR1 MNHEY, CDR2 SVGAGI. V was cut by 3 bases and J by 3 bases, with 24 bases left in between.

This clonotype was seen more than once but under ten times. This chain connects TRBV20-1 to TRBJ2-1; 11 bases fit TRBD2. CDR1 and CDR2 from the germline V gene are DFQATT and SNEGSKA (reference sequence). J lost 3 bases, V lost 5 bases, and 9 bases had no gene match. This CDR3 is built from 16 residues. For the CDR3, the DNA is TGCAGTGCTCCTACCCTAGCGGGGGGCCACTACAATGAGCAGTTCTTC. It yields the protein CSAPTLAGGHYNEQFF.

This clonotype was detected only a few times. The chain employs TRBV4-2 and TRBJ2-7; possibly TRBD2 for D (6 bases). V shed 3 bases and J shed 6 bases, with 15 bases lying between them. The CDR3 sequence is 14 residues long. The germline V gene encodes CDR1 LGHNA and CDR2 YNFKEQ. This CDR3 is CASSQEGPPSEQYF. CDR3 nucleotides: TGTGCCAGCAGCCAGGAGGGACCCCCGTCCGAGCAGTACTTC.

J is TRBJ2-1 and V is TRBV7-3, with 7 bases fitting TRBD1. CDR1 is SGHTA, CDR2 FQGTGA, per germline. After removal of 1 base from V and 0 bases from J, the junction contained 3 bases not matched to a gene. The CDR3 sequence is 16 residues long. The CDR3 region is CASSLMGQSSYNEQFF. The CDR3 DNA is TGTGCCAGCAGCTTAATGGGACAGAGCTCCTACAATGAGCAGTTCTTC.

The chain is built from TRBV2 and TRBJ2-5, with 9 bases fitting TRBD1. Per germline, CDR1 SNHLY and CDR2 FYNNEI. J was trimmed by 5 bases and V by 6 bases; bases with no gene match: 10. The CDR3 consists of 15 residues. The CDR3 coding sequence is TGTGCCAGCAGCTTTGGACAGGGGAGTCCGGAGACCCAGTACTTC. This gives the protein CASSFGQGSPETQYF.

This clonotype was detected only a few times. The chain combines TRBV5-6 with TRBJ2-5; tentatively, D is TRBD1 (6 bases). The ends were cut back, 1 base at V and 3 bases at J, with 16 bases in the middle. CDR3 length: 16 amino acids. Germline-derived CDR1 and CDR2 are SGHDT and YYEEEE. The CDR3, as DNA: TGTGCCAGCAGCTTGTCACCGACAGGAATTGAAGAGACCCAGTACTTC. This codes for CASSLSPTGIEETQYF.

This clonotype was observed a handful of times. The genes are TRBV7-8 and TRBJ2-3, with 11 bases matching TRBD2. The germline CDR1 and CDR2 sequences are SGHVS and FQNEAQ. V was clipped by 4 bases and J by 6 bases; unmatched bases: 6. The CDR3 consists of 15 residues. The CDR3 here is CASSSRLAGSDTQYF. Here the CDR3 DNA reads TGTGCCAGCAGCTCCAGACTAGCGGGGTCGGATACGCAGTATTTT.

This clonotype has a handful of counts. V and J are TRBV4-3 and TRBJ1-1, with D unresolved. Trimming removed 2 bases from V and 7 bases from J, with 14 bases in between. CDR1 and CDR2 from the germline V gene are LGHNA and YSLEER. The CDR3 sequence is 14 residues long. CDR3 protein: CASSQYVSGLEAFF. CDR3 in DNA: TGCGCCAGCAGCCAATACGTTTCAGGTCTTGAAGCTTTCTTT.

The chain combines TRBV15 with TRBJ1-5, with D unclear. V lost 0 bases and J 7 bases, leaving 7 bases between the germline ends. The CDR3 has 13 residues. Germline V lookup: CDR1 LNHNV, CDR2 YYDKDF (reference sequence). The CDR3 loop reads CATSRDQAQPQHF. The CDR3 nucleotides read TGTGCCACCAGCAGAGATCAGGCCCAGCCCCAGCATTTT.

The gene calls are TRBV6-5 and TRBJ2-7; D unclear. This CDR3 is built from 11 residues. In germline, CDR1 is MNHEY, CDR2 SVGAGI. V lost 6 bases, J lost 3 bases, and 6 bases lay in between. The CDR3 loop reads CASRNIYEQYF. The CDR3 DNA is TGTGCCAGCAGAAACATCTACGAGCAGTACTTC.

The chain has TRBV6-1 and TRBJ2-4; D gene ambiguous. In germline, CDR1 is MNHNS, CDR2 SASEGT. Trimming shortened V by 2 bases and J by 11 bases, and 16 bases separated the two germline ends. This CDR3 region has 14 residues. CDR3 residues: CASSEISGFFLQYF. CDR3 coding DNA: TGTGCCAGCAGTGAAATATCAGGTTTCTTTCTTCAGTACTTC.

The chain couples TRBV27 to TRBJ2-3, with D possibly being TRBD1 (5 bases). The CDR3 spans 14 residues. In germline, CDR1 is MNHEY, CDR2 SMNVEV (reference sequence). V was clipped by 7 bases and J by 5 bases, with 16 bases between them. The CDR3 spells CASKGRYQGDTQYF. The CDR3 DNA sequence: TGTGCCAGCAAAGGGCGTTACCAGGGAGATACGCAGTATTTT.

The chain is built from TRBV7-2 and TRBJ2-5, with unresolved D. Germline V CDR1 and CDR2: SGHTA, FQGNSA. This CDR3 is 14 amino acids long. Trimming stripped 5 bases from V and 4 bases from J, with 14 bases between. CDR3 residues: CASSMGIWAETQYF. As DNA, the CDR3 is TGTGCCAGCAGCATGGGTATCTGGGCAGAGACCCAGTACTTC. The full variable domain, rest sourced from reference TRBV7-2 and TRBJ2-5, is GAGVSQSPSNKVTEKGKDVELRCDPISGHTALYWYRQSLGQGLEFLIYFQGNSAPDKSGLPSDRFSAERTGGSVSTLTIQRTQQEDSAVYLCASSMGIWAETQYFGPGTRLLVL.

This clonotype was observed at least ten times. The rearrangement uses TRBV20-1 and TRBJ1-2; D gene unclear. From germline, CDR1 is DFQATT and CDR2 SNEGSKA (reference sequence). This CDR3 comprises 12 residues. V lost 0 bases and J lost 8, with 10 bases in between. The CDR3 sequence is CSARDTSVGYTF. DNA of the CDR3: TGCAGTGCTAGAGATACGAGCGTAGGCTACACCTTC.

The chain couples TRBV5-1 to TRBJ2-3, with 14 bases matching TRBD2. The germline CDR1 and CDR2 sequences are SGHRS and YFSETQ. The CDR3 is made up of 15 amino acids. Germline trimming cut 4 bases from V and 7 bases from J; bases unmatched to any gene: 5. The CDR3 nucleotides read TGCGCCAGCAGCCCCGGGACTAGCGGGGGTTATACGCAGTATTTT. Its protein is CASSPGTSGGYTQYF. Using reference TRBV5-1 and TRBJ2-3 for the parts outside the CDR3, the full variable domain is KAGVTQTPRYLIKTRGQQVTLSCSPISGHRSVSWYQQTPGQGLQFLFEYFSETQRNKGNFPGRFSGRQFSNSRSEMNVSTLELGDSALYLCASSPGTSGGYTQYFGPGTRLTVL.

This sequence joins TRBV11-2 and TRBJ1-2; D unclear. The CDR3 runs 13 residues. V lost 5 bases and J lost 5, with 12 bases in between. In germline, CDR1 is SGHAT, CDR2 FQNNGV. Here the CDR3 reads CASSPGPSYGYTF. CDR3 nucleotides: TGTGCCAGCAGCCCCGGGCCGAGTTATGGCTACACCTTC. The whole variable domain, remainder taken from reference TRBV11-2 and TRBJ1-2, is EAGVAQSPRYKIIEKRQSVAFWCNPISGHATLYWYQQILGQGPKLLIQFQNNGVVDDSQLPKDRFSAERLKGVDSTLKIQPAKLEDSAVYLCASSPGPSYGYTFGSGTRLTVV.

This clonotype was observed many times. The rearrangement links TRBV7-2 to TRBJ1-2; the D is unclear. The V end was cut by 5 bases, the J end by 4 bases, with 23 bases between. This CDR3 spans 17 amino acids. CDR1 SGHTA and CDR2 FQGNSA come from the germline V gene. CDR3 residues: CASSVSNFWAGAYGYTF. The CDR3 DNA sequence: TGTGCCAGCAGCGTCTCGAATTTCTGGGCAGGCGCCTATGGCTACACCTTC.

This clonotype was detected once. The chain is built from TRBV6-6 and TRBJ1-5; D is undetermined. Trimming cost V 2 bases and J 6 bases, with 8 bases left between them. The CDR3 runs 13 residues. Germline CDR1 and CDR2: MNHNY and SVGAGI (reference sequence). The CDR3 DNA reads TGTGCCAGCAGTTACCCTAGCGTTCAGCCCCAGCATTTT. Protein product: CASSYPSVQPQHF.